Only a few counts were recorded for the clone carrying this TCR beta chain. Time point defined: pre-treatment sample, taken before nivolumab and TIL therapy. Pleural nodules or supraclavicular lymph nodes made up most of the excised metastases sampled. This was the immunoSEQ v3 assay. Clones were sequenced by immunoSEQ multiplex PCR, and TCRdb holds only the in-frame ones, with some missing. This table has approximately 92,000 clones, about 71% appearing once. The CDR3 sequence is 14 residues long. The ends were cut back, 5 bases at V and 2 bases at J, with 10 bases in the middle. Germline CDR1 reads SEHNR; CDR2 reads FQNEAQ (reference sequence). This specimen comes from a study of TIL therapy for anti-PD-1-resistant metastatic lung cancer.

The receptor's source is a person aged 25 to 79 with non-small cell lung cancer. Sequencing was performed on tumor tissue, taken at baseline. The rearrangement uses TRBV7-9 and TRBJ2-4; unclear D gene. The CDR3 region has the DNA TGTGCCAGCAGCACCCAAGCCTCCAAAAACATTCAGTACTTC. Amino acid sequence: CASSTQASKNIQYF.